The 10 T cell receptor beta chains in this list originate from one sample, sequenced in a study of blood T cell repertoires in COVID-19. Profiling relied on immunoSEQ multiplex PCR, and the TCRdb table lists in-frame clones only, not all of them. The data contain approximately 180,000 clones, roughly 82% of them seen just once; the ten biggest clones take up 15%. Sequencing was performed on PBMCs or T cells enriched from blood (not recorded which). Every receptor here comes from a man in his forties or fifties who had recovered from COVID-19.

The chain uses TRBV3-1 (or the pseudogene TRBV3-2) and TRBJ1-1; D uncertain. This CDR3 is built from 11 residues. The germline CDR1 and CDR2 sequences are LGHDT and YNNKEL (reference sequence). V lost 8 bases, J lost 7 bases, and 11 bases lay in between. CDR3 sequence (DNA): TGTGCCAGCGTCAGAGGTTATGAAGCTTTCTTT. It encodes CASVRGYEAFF.

The chain carries TRBV28 and TRBJ1-2; no clear D. Per germline, CDR1 MDHEN and CDR2 SYDVKM. This CDR3 is 13 amino acids long. The V end lost 5 bases, the J end lost 7 bases, and 14 bases lay between the germline ends. The CDR3 loop is CASSTPRLAGYTF. CDR3 nucleotide sequence: TGTGCCAGCAGTACTCCCCGACTGGCTGGCTACACCTTC.

This clone was recorded a few times. The chain joins TRBV6-5 to TRBJ1-3, with a tentative D call TRBD1 (6 bases). The CDR3 spans 14 residues. Trimming removed 4 bases at V and 4 bases at J, with 11 bases between. Germline values: CDR1 MNHEY, CDR2 SVGAGI. The CDR3 bases are TGTGCCAGCAGTTCTACAGGGACGGGAAACACCATATATTTT. It encodes CASSSTGTGNTIYF.

This chain uses TRBV19 with TRBJ1-1; perhaps TRBD1 as D (5 bases). V was shortened by 5 bases and J by 3 bases, with 13 bases between the two germline ends. The germline CDR1 and CDR2 sequences are LNHDA and SQIVND (reference sequence). This CDR3 has 14 residues. CDR3 in DNA: TGTGCCAGTAGTTTCAGTTGGGGGGACACTGAAGCTTTCTTT. Encoded protein: CASSFSWGDTEAFF.

This sequence joins TRBV2 and TRBJ1-5; 7 bases align to TRBD1. The CDR3 totals 15 residues. After removal of 5 bases from V and 4 bases from J, the junction contained 8 bases not matched to a gene. In germline, CDR1 is SNHLY, CDR2 FYNNEI. The CDR3 DNA reads as TGTGCCAGCAGTTATTCAGGGGGGAAAAATCAGCCCCAGCATTTT. Its translation: CASSYSGGKNQPQHF.

Regarding this clone: Within the sample, other DNA sequences also encode this same CDR3. The chain has TRBV28 and TRBJ1-2, with a possible D match to TRBD1 (5 bases). V lost 5 bases to trimming and J lost 2 bases, with 6 bases between them. Germline V gives CDR1 MDHEN, CDR2 SYDVKM. This CDR3 has 12 amino acids. The CDR3: CASSPGNYGYTF. Here the CDR3 DNA reads TGTGCCAGCAGTCCAGGGAACTATGGCTACACCTTC.

The rearrangement links TRBV6-2 or TRBV6-3 to TRBJ2-3; perhaps TRBD1 as D (5 bases). Per the germline V gene, CDR1 is MNHEY and CDR2 is SVGEGT. CDR3 length: 17 amino acids. Trimming shortened V by 4 bases and J by 2 bases, and 19 bases separated the two germline ends. CDR3 coding DNA: TGTGCCAGCAGTTCGGTGGGCAGGGTCAGTTCCACAGATACGCAGTATTTT. It is translated as CASSSVGRVSSTDTQYF.

This chain joins TRBV7-9 and TRBJ1-2, with TRBD1 matching over 9 bases. Germline-derived CDR1 and CDR2 are SEHNR and FQNEAQ (reference sequence). V lost 5 bases and J lost 3; bases outside the gene matches: 4. This CDR3 is built from 14 residues. This chain's CDR3 is CASSATGGHYGYTF. The CDR3 nucleotides read TGTGCCAGCAGCGCGACAGGGGGGCACTATGGCTACACCTTC.

The genes are TRBV7-8 and TRBJ1-1; a weak D match, TRBD1 (5 bases). Germline V lookup: CDR1 SGHVS, CDR2 FQNEAQ. This CDR3 comprises 16 residues. The V gene lost 3 bases and the J gene lost 1 base, with 15 bases spanning the gap. CDR3 loop: CASSFGGKGRNTEAFF. The CDR3 region has the DNA TGTGCCAGCAGCTTCGGGGGTAAGGGACGGAACACTGAAGCTTTCTTT.

The genes are TRBV28 and TRBJ1-2; unclear D gene. V was cut by 2 bases and J by 3 bases, with 7 bases left in between. CDR3 length equals 13 residues. Germline V lookup: CDR1 MDHEN, CDR2 SYDVKM. CDR3 nucleotides: TGTGCCAGCAGTTTACCTCGTGACTATGGCTACACCTTC. It translates to CASSLPRDYGYTF.